This TCR beta chain is from a study of blood T cell repertoires in COVID-19. Study in general: Sites across the United States, Italy and Spain contributed samples from acute and convalescent COVID-19. PBMCs, B-cell-depleted T cells, or T cells provided the cDNA or gDNA that made up the material.

In the authors' methods: Nucleated cell number was recorded as an estimate derived from reference gene primer amplification. The assay was immunoSEQ multiplex PCR, and TCRdb's table has in-frame clones only and misses some. D and trimming were read from the DNA, whereas the V and J calls and clone size are those reported in that table. This sample yields approximately 230,000 clones, of which around nine tenths are seen a single time; approximately 2% belongs to the top ten. The length of the CDR3 is 11 residues. Deletions cut 6 bases from V and 4 bases from J, with 6 bases between. The V gene's germline CDR1 is SGHTA and CDR2 FQGNSA.

This sequence joins TRBV7-2 and TRBJ2-5, with D hard to call. The sample taken for sequencing was peripheral blood. The TCR was taken from a woman aged 40 to 49 who had recovered from COVID-19. In nucleotides, the CDR3 is TGTGCCAGCAGGTTTCGAGAGACCCAGTACTTC. Its protein is CASRFRETQYF.